Given below is one T cell receptor beta chain in context. What it binds is unknown. Relative to the germline gene, one junction end is altered; a read error may explain this. This table comes from immunoSEQ multiplex PCR, and its TCRdb copy is limited to in-frame clones, with some not included. This repertoire shows approximately 6,000 clones, around 83% found once; its top ten account for about 42%. These data originate in a study of PD-1 blockade in classical Hodgkin lymphoma. Study-wide results and caveats: At baseline, newly diagnosed patients reportedly showed less TCR diversity than healthy donors.

The germline CDR1 and CDR2 sequences are SGHAT and FQNNGV. The CDR3 has 14 amino acids. Each and every patient relapsed after autologous stem cell transplantation, and patients got differing brentuximab vedotin exposure. The chain carries TRBV11-2 and TRBJ1-2; tentatively, D is TRBD1 (6 bases). The source is a human donor with classical Hodgkin lymphoma. The specimen was peripheral blood mononuclear cells (PBMCs), collected before the second cycle of nivolumab. The chain's CDR3 is CASSLDRFYYGYTF. As DNA, the CDR3 is TGTGCCAGCAGCCTAGACAGGTTCTACTATGGCTACACCTTC.